Presented here are 16 T cell receptor beta chains from one specimen sequenced in a study of OX40 agonist ivuxolimab in advanced cancers. The method was immunoSEQ multiplex PCR; TCRdb's version includes in-frame clones alone and lacks a portion of them. The profile shows about 8,000 clones, 85% to 90% of them singletons. Sample: CD4+ or CD8+ T cells sorted from blood, taken in a trial of the OX40 agonist ivuxolimab. Receptor source: an adult with an advanced solid tumor such as melanoma, head and neck, liver or kidney cancer.

V is TRBV28 and J is TRBJ2-3; the match to TRBD2 covers 15 bases. The V gene's germline CDR1 is MDHEN and CDR2 SYDVKM. J gave up 5 bases and V 5 bases, and 14 bases lay outside the gene matches. The length of the CDR3 is 19 residues. The CDR3 nucleotides read TGTGCCAGCAGTCCCCTGGATGGACTAGCGGGAGGGCCTAGAGATACGCAGTATTTT. It yields the protein CASSPLDGLAGGPRDTQYF.

This sequence joins TRBV7-9 and TRBJ2-1, with a tentative D call TRBD2 (7 bases). The CDR3 has 17 residues. CDR1 SEHNR and CDR2 FQNEAQ come from the germline V gene (reference sequence). The germline V and J ends were trimmed by 4 bases and 7 bases, with 23 bases remaining between them. The CDR3 is CASSSGVPGLRNNEQFF. As DNA, the CDR3 is TGTGCCAGCAGCTCAGGGGTACCGGGACTAAGGAATAATGAGCAGTTCTTC.

This clone was counted a single time. The chain is built from TRBV5-5 and TRBJ1-1; the match to TRBD1 covers 8 bases. The CDR3 runs to 19 residues. The trim removed 2 bases at V and 5 bases at J, leaving 20 bases unmatched. From germline, CDR1 is SGHKS and CDR2 YYEKEE (reference sequence). CDR3 loop: CASSLGAGTGNRLLTEAFF. In nucleotides, the CDR3 is TGTGCCAGCAGCTTAGGTGCCGGGACAGGCAATCGACTGCTGACTGAAGCTTTCTTT.

V gene TRBV2 combines with J gene TRBJ2-5; the D is unclear. The length of the CDR3 is 12 residues. Trimming took 4 bases from V and 1 from J, leaving 4 bases between them. Germline values: CDR1 SNHLY, CDR2 FYNNEI. The CDR3 here is CASSAFQETQYF. Here the CDR3 DNA reads TGTGCCAGCAGTGCATTCCAAGAGACCCAGTACTTC.

The V call is TRBV19, the J call TRBJ2-1; D perhaps matches TRBD2 (6 bases). Deletions cut 5 bases from V and 0 bases from J, with 11 bases between. The CDR3 extends over 15 amino acids. The V gene's germline CDR1 is LNHDA and CDR2 SQIVND (reference sequence). The CDR3: CASSLSGSSYNEQFF. For the CDR3, the DNA is TGTGCCAGTAGTCTTAGCGGAAGCTCCTACAATGAGCAGTTCTTC.

This chain connects TRBV18 to TRBJ1-5, with D perhaps TRBD1 (5 bases). CDR3 size: 15 residues. Germline CDR1 reads KGHSH; CDR2 reads LQKENI. V was trimmed by 2 bases and J by 7 bases, leaving 15 bases between them. CDR3 sequence reads: CASSPNTGIEQPQHF. CDR3 nucleotide sequence: TGTGCCAGCTCACCAAATACAGGAATAGAGCAGCCCCAGCATTTT.

The chain joins TRBV5-1 to TRBJ2-1; perhaps D is TRBD1 or TRBD2 (6 bases each). The V and J ends lost 1 base and 6 bases respectively, with 14 bases between them. The CDR3 is 15 amino acids. CDR1 and CDR2 from the germline V gene are SGHRS and YFSETQ. In DNA, the CDR3 is TGCGCCAGCAGCTTGTCGGGGGCGCAGGTCAATGAGCAGTTCTTC. Residues: CASSLSGAQVNEQFF.

V gene TRBV4-3 combines with J gene TRBJ2-1, with unresolved D. Trimming took 4 bases from V and 5 from J, leaving 9 bases between them. The CDR3 extends over 13 amino acids. Per the germline V gene, CDR1 is LGHNA and CDR2 is YSLEER. The CDR3 DNA sequence: TGCGCCAGCAGCCTGGGAAGAAACAATGAGCAGTTCTTC. Residues: CASSLGRNNEQFF.

This chain links TRBV6-1 with TRBJ1-5, with a weak D call TRBD1 (6 bases). The germline CDR1 and CDR2 sequences are MNHNS and SASEGT. V was clipped by 4 bases and J by 7 bases, with 14 bases between them. The CDR3 extends over 14 amino acids. The CDR3 nucleotides read TGTGCCAGCAGTGTCCAGGGGACAAGACAGCCCCAGCATTTT. Translated: CASSVQGTRQPQHF.

The V and J genes are TRBV7-3 and TRBJ2-7; 7 positions agree with TRBD2. Germline CDR1 reads SGHTA; CDR2 reads FQGTGA. Losses at the gene ends were 2 bases for V and 3 bases for J; bases not matched to a gene: 4. The length of the CDR3 is 14 residues. As DNA, the CDR3 is TGTGCCAGCAGCTTAGGGGCGGGAGACTACGAGCAGTACTTC. It yields the protein CASSLGAGDYEQYF.

This chain links TRBV19 with TRBJ2-5; TRBD2 might be the D (6 bases). The CDR3 covers 18 residues. Germline-derived CDR1 and CDR2 are LNHDA and SQIVND (reference sequence). V dropped 0 bases and J dropped 2 bases, with 19 bases sitting between them. CDR3 residues: CASSIDLILAGRQETQYF. In DNA form, the CDR3 reads TGTGCCAGTAGTATAGATCTGATTTTGGCGGGAAGACAAGAGACCCAGTACTTC.

The chain carries TRBV19 and TRBJ2-7, with D unclear. Between the trimmed V and J ends, which lost 3 bases and 5 bases, there was a span of 5 bases. CDR3 length: 11 residues. Per the germline V gene, CDR1 is LNHDA and CDR2 is SQIVND (reference sequence). The CDR3 here is CASSIQNEQYF. The DNA for the CDR3 is TGTGCCAGTAGTATCCAGAACGAGCAGTACTTC.

The rearrangement links TRBV27 to TRBJ1-1; 8 positions agree with TRBD1. The CDR3 runs to 15 residues. The V and J ends lost 3 bases and 2 bases, in that order; junction bases with no gene match: 5. Per germline, CDR1 MNHEY and CDR2 SMNVEV (reference sequence). CDR3 sequence (DNA): TGTGCCAGCAGTTTGGGGACAGGATACAACACTGAAGCTTTCTTT. As protein: CASSLGTGYNTEAFF.

The chain combines TRBV27 with TRBJ2-1; D ambiguous. This CDR3 contains 12 residues. Germline loops: CDR1 MNHEY, CDR2 SMNVEV (reference sequence). V lost 1 base to trimming and J lost 6 bases, with 4 bases between them. CDR3 residues: CASSLWGNEQFF. In nucleotides, the CDR3 is TGTGCCAGCAGTTTATGGGGCAATGAGCAGTTCTTC.

In regard to this clone: An end of the junction does not agree with germline; a read error may underlie this. The chain is built from TRBV7-7 and TRBJ2-1; 8 bases are a match to TRBD2. Germline CDR1 reads SSHAT; CDR2 reads FNYEAQ (reference sequence). This CDR3 spans 15 amino acids. The CDR3 DNA is TGTGCTAGCAGCTTAGGAACGGGAGGGCATGATGAGCAGTTCTTC. Translation gives CASSLGTGGHDEQFF.

The chain uses TRBV18 and TRBJ1-2; possibly TRBD1 for D (5 bases). Deletions cut 2 bases from V and 8 bases from J, with 18 bases between. Germline V gene lookup returns CDR1 KGHSH and CDR2 LQKENI. This CDR3 is built from 15 residues. CDR3 amino acids: CASSPSRGADYGYTF. The CDR3 DNA is TGTGCCAGCTCACCATCGAGGGGCGCAGATTACGGCTACACCTTC.